This T cell receptor beta chain appears in the sequencing data of a study of blood T cells in healthy people across ages. Findings of the study overall: Age advanced and TCR beta diversity per million T cells fell, roughly linearly. Long-lived donors carried more naive CD4+ cells and greater diversity than aged donors.

Regarding this clonotype: Its specificity is unknown.

Together with a sample-barcoded 5' primer, a J-beta primer mix was included in a second PCR lasting about 7 to 11 cycles. The template-switch adaptor was a 5' adaptor with 12 random nucleotides. It tagged each cDNA molecule. TCRdb recomputed calls from the 5' RACE reads with MiXCR, one row per CDR3 protein. This table has about 1.6 million distinct CDR3 sequences, 34% appearing once. Germline V gives CDR1 MNHNY, CDR2 SVGAGI (reference sequence). V shed 2 bases and J 8 bases; nucleotides not matched to a gene: 11. The CDR3 is 16 residues long. V is TRBV6-6 and J is TRBJ2-3; 9 bases are a match to TRBD2. This clonotype originated in a woman aged 25 to 45 in good health. Specimen: blood. CDR3 in amino acids: CASSYRGGGASGTQYF. As DNA, the CDR3 is TGTGCCAGCAGTTACCGCGGCGGGGGGGCCTCTGGTACGCAGTATTTT.